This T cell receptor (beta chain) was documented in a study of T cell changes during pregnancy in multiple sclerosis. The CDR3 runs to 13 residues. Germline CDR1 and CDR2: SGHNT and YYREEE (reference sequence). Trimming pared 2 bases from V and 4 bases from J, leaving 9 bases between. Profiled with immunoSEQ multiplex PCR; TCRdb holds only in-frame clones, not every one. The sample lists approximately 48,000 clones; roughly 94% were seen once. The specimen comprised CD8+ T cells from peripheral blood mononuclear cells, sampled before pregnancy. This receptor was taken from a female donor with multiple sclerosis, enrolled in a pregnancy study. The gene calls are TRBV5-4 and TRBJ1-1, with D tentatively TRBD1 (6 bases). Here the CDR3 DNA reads TGTGCCAGCAGCTTCTCCAGGGGCACTGAAGCTTTCTTT. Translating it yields CASSFSRGTEAFF.